This T cell receptor (beta chain) was observed in a study of T-cell reconstitution after alpha-beta-depleted transplantation in children (dated by TCRdb to between 2015 and 2016). For the wider study: T-cell immune reconstitution after TCRalphabeta/CD19-depleted allogeneic hematopoietic cell transplantation in children was quantitatively tracked in the study by means of TCR repertoire profiling.

The library was obtained by PCR. The sample was run on an Illumina HiSeq 2500. TCR library preparation used molecular barcoding, with unique molecular identifiers applied to normalize quantification of the TCRbeta repertoire. TCRdb reprocessing: public reads trimmed at Q25 with fastp, clones called with MiXCR, in-frame beta chains kept. One record per CDR3 amino acid sequence lists the most common genes and DNA. This sample gives 200,000 to 250,000 distinct CDR3 sequences in total; about a tenth of them show up just once. Approximately 5.9% of the sample is taken by the ten largest. From its cysteine to its phenylalanine, the CDR3 spans 16 amino acids. The retained sequence is limited to the CDR3, 48 bases, with the frame set at the first base. From V the trimming removes 6 bases and from J it removes 6 bases, while the gene matches leave 7 bases of the junction unaccounted for. CDR1 and CDR2, looked up from the germline V gene, are ENHRY and SYGVKD.

This clonotype was observed a handful of times. Its antigen remains undetermined. Base-call qualities are not available, and no considerably larger clone is one nucleotide away. The origin of this receptor is a human donor who donated a stem cell graft to a child with acute lymphoblastic leukemia. The receptor chain draws on TRBV10-3 and TRBJ2-1; TRBD2 aligns with 14 central bases. Sequenced here: PBMCs from the stem cell graft donor, sampled from the stem cell graft. CDR3 protein: CAIRSPGLAGANEQFF. Here is the DNA: TGTGCCATCAGGAGCCCGGGACTAGCGGGGGCCAATGAGCAGTTCTTC.